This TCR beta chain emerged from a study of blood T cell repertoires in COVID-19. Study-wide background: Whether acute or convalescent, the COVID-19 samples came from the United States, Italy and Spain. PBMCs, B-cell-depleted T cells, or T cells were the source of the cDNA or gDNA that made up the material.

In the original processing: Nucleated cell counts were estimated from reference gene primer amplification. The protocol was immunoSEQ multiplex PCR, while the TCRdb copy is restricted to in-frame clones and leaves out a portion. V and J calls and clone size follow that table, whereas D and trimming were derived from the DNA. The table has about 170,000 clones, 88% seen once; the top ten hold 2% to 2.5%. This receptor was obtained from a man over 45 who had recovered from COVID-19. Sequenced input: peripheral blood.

The CDR3 protein is CSVGIWGGAFF. CDR3 DNA sequence: TGCAGCGTTGGAATTTGGGGGGGAGCTTTCTTT. V gene TRBV29-1 combines with J gene TRBJ1-1, with a weak D call TRBD1 (5 bases). Trimming left V 4 bases short and J 10 bases short, with 13 bases between. Per the germline V gene, CDR1 is SQVTM and CDR2 is ANQGSEA. The CDR3 has 11 residues.